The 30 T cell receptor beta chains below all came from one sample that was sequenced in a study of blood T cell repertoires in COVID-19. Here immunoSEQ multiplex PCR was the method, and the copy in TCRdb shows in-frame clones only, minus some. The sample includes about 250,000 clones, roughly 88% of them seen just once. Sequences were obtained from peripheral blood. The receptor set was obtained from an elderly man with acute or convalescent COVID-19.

Written as DNA, the CDR3 is TGTGCCAGCAGTCCCATCAGGGGACAGGGAATAACCTACGAGCAGTACTTC. Protein product: CASSPIRGQGITYEQYF. The V call is TRBV7-9, the J call TRBJ2-7, with TRBD1 matching over 9 bases. The CDR3 is 17 amino acids. Germline values: CDR1 SEHNR, CDR2 FQNEAQ (reference sequence). With V trimmed by 6 bases and J by 2 bases, 14 bases remained unmatched.

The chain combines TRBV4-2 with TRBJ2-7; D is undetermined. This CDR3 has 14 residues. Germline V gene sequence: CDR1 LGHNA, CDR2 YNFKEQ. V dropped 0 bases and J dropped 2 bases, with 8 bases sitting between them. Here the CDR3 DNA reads TGTGCCAGCAGCCAAGATGAGTCAACCTACGAGCAGTACTTC. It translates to CASSQDESTYEQYF.

The DNA of the CDR3 is TGTGCCAGCAGTGAGGTCCTTCGGAGGGACCCAAGCTCGGCCTTCTACGAGCAGTACTTC. Translation: CASSEVLRRDPSSAFYEQYF. This chain links TRBV2 with TRBJ2-7, with a tentative D call TRBD2 (6 bases). Deletions cut 3 bases from V and 3 bases from J, with 30 bases between. The germline V gene encodes CDR1 SNHLY and CDR2 FYNNEI. The CDR3 runs 20 residues.

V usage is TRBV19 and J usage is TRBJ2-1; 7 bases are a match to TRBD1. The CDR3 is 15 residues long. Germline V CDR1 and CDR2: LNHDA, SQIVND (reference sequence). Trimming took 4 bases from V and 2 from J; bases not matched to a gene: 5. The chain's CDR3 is CASSTRQGTYNEQFF. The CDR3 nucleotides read TGTGCCAGTAGTACAAGACAGGGAACCTACAATGAGCAGTTCTTC.

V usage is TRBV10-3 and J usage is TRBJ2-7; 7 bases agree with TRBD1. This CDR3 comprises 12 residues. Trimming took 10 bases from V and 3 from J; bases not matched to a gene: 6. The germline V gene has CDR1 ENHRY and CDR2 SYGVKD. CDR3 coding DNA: TGTGCCAGCAGGGACAGCTACTACGAGCAGTACTTC. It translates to CASRDSYYEQYF.

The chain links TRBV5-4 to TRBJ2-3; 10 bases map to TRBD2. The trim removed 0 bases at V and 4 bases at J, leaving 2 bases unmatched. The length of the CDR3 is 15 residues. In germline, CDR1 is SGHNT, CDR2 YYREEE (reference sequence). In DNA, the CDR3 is TGTGCCAGCAGCTTGGAAGCGGGGGGGCCAGATACGCAGTATTTT. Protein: CASSLEAGGPDTQYF.

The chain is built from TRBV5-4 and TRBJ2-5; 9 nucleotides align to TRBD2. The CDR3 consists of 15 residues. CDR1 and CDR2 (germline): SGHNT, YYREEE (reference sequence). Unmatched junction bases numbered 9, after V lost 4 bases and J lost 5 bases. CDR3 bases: TGTGCCAGCAGCCCGGGAGCGGGGGGCCCGGAGACCCAGTACTTC. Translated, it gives CASSPGAGGPETQYF. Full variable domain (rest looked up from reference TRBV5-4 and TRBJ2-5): ETGVTQSPTHLIKTRGQQVTLRCSSQSGHNTVSWYQQALGQGPQFIFQYYREEENGRGNFPPRFSGLQFPNYSSELNVNALELDDSALYLCASSPGAGGPETQYFGPGTRLLVL.

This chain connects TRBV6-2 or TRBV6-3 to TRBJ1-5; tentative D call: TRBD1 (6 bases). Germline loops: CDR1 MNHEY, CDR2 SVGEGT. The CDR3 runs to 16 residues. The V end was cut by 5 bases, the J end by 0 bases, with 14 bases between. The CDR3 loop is CASSLGTFDSNQPQHF. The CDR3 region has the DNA TGTGCCAGCAGTCTCGGGACATTCGATAGCAATCAGCCCCAGCATTTT.

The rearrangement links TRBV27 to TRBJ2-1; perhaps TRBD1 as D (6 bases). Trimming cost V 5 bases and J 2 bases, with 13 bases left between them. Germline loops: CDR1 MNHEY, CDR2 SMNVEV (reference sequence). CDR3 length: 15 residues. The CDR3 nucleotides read TGTGCCAGCAGTCCGCGGACAGTAACCTACAATGAGCAGTTCTTC. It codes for CASSPRTVTYNEQFF.

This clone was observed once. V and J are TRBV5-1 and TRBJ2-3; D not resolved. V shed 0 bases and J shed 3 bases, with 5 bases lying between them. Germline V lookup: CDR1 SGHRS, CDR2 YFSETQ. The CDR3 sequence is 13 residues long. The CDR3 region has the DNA TGCGCCAGCAGCTTGGAGCCAACAGATACGCAGTATTTT. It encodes CASSLEPTDTQYF.

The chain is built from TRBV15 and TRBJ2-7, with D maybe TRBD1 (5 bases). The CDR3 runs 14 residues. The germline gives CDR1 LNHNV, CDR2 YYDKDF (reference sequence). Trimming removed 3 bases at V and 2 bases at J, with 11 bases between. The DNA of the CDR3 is TGTGCCACCAGCAGCCGCCAGGGCCCCTACGAGCAGTACTTC. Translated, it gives CATSSRQGPYEQYF. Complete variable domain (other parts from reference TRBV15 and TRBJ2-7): DAMVIQNPRYQVTQFGKPVTLSCSQTLNHNVMYWYQQKSSQAPKLLFHYYDKDFNNEADTPDNFQSRRPNTSFCFLDIRSPGLGDTAMYLCATSSRQGPYEQYFGPGTRLTVT.

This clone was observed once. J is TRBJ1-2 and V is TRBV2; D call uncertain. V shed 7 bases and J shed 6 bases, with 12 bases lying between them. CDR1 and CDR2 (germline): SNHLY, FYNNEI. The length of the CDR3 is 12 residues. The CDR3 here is CASIPREDGYTF. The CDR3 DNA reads TGTGCCAGCATTCCTCGGGAGGATGGCTACACCTTC. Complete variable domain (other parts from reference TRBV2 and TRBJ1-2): EPEVTQTPSHQVTQMGQEVILRCVPISNHLYFYWYRQILGQKVEFLVSFYNNEISEKSEIFDDQFSVERPDGSNFTLKIRSTKLEDSAMYFCASIPREDGYTFGSGTRLTVV.

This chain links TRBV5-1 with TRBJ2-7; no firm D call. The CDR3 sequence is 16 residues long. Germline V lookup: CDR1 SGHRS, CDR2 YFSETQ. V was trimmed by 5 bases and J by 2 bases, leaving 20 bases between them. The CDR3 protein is CASRPNGLLRTYEQYF. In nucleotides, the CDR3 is TGCGCCAGCAGGCCTAATGGGCTCCTTAGGACCTACGAGCAGTACTTC. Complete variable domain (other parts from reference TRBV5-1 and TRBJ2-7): KAGVTQTPRYLIKTRGQQVTLSCSPISGHRSVSWYQQTPGQGLQFLFEYFSETQRNKGNFPGRFSGRQFSNSRSEMNVSTLELGDSALYLCASRPNGLLRTYEQYFGPGTRLTVT.

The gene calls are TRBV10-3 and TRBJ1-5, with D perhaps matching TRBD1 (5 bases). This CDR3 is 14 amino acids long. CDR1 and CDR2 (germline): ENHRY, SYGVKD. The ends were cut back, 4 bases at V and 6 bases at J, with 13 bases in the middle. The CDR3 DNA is TGTGCCATCAGTGGAATCAGGGAAGGTCAGCCCCAGCATTTT. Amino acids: CAISGIREGQPQHF.

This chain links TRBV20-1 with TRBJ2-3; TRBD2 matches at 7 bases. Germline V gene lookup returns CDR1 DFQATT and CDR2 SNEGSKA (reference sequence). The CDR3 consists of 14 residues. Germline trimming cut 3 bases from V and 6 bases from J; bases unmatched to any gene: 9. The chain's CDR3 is CSASFSGQKDTQYF. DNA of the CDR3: TGCAGTGCTAGTTTTAGCGGGCAGAAGGATACGCAGTATTTT.

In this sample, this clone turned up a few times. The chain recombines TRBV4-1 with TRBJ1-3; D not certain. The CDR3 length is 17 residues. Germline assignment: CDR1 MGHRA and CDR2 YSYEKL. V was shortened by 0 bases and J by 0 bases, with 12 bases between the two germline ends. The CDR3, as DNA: TGCGCCAGCAGCCAAGAATCCACACAGAGCTCTGGAAACACCATATATTTT. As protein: CASSQESTQSSGNTIYF.

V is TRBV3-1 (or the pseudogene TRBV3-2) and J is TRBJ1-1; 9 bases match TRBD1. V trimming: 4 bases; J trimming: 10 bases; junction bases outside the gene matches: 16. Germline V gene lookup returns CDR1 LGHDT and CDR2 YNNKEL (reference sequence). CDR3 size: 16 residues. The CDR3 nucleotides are TGTGCCAGCAGCCGGGCGTCCGAGGGGGGACAGGGTCCAGCTTTCTTT. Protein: CASSRASEGGQGPAFF.

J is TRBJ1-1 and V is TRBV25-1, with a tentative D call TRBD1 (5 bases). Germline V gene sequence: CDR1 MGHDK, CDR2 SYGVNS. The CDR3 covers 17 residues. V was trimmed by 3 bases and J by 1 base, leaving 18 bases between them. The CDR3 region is CASSDHLGGGANTEAFF. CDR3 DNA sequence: TGTGCCAGCAGTGACCATCTGGGCGGAGGGGCGAACACTGAAGCTTTCTTT.

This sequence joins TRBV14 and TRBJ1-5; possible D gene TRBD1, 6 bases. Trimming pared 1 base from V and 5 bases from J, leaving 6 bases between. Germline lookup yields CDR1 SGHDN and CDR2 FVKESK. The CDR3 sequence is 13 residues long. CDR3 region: CASSQAGDQPQHF. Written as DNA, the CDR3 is TGTGCCAGCAGCCAAGCAGGGGATCAGCCCCAGCATTTT.

CDR3 loop: CAGAGGTGELFF. The DNA of the CDR3 is TGTGCCGGTGCAGGGGGCACCGGGGAGCTGTTTTTT. The V and J genes are TRBV28 and TRBJ2-2, with 7 bases that match TRBD1. The CDR3 runs to 12 residues. J gave up 4 bases and V 11 bases, and 4 bases lay outside the gene matches. Germline V gives CDR1 MDHEN, CDR2 SYDVKM.

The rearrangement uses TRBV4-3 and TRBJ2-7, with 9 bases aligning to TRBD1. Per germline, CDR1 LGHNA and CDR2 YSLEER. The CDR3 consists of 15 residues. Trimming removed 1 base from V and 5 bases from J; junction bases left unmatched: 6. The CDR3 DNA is TGCGCCAGCAGCCAAGCTTTGACAGGGGGGCACGAGCAGTACTTC. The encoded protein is CASSQALTGGHEQYF.

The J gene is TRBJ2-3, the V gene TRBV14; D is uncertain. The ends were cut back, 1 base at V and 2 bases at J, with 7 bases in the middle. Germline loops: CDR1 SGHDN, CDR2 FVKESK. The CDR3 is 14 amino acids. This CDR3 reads CASSQGLITDTQYF. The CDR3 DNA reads TGTGCCAGCAGCCAAGGACTGATCACAGATACGCAGTATTTT.

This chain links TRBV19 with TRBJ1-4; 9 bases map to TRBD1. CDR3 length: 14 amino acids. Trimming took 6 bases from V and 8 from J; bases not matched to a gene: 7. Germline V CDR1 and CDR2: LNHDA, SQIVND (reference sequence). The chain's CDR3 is CASRPRDRVEKLFF. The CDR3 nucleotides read TGTGCCAGTAGACCCCGGGACAGGGTCGAAAAACTGTTTTTT.

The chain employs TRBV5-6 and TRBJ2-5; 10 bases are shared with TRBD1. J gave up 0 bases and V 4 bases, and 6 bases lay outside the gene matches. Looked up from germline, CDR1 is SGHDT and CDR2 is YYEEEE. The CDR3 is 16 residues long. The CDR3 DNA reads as TGTGCCAGCAGCCCCGGACAGGGGGGATACCAAGAGACCCAGTACTTC. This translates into CASSPGQGGYQETQYF.

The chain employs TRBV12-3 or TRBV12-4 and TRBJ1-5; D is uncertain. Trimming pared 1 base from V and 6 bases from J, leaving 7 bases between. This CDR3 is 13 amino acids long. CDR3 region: CASSLGGSQPQHF. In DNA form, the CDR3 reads TGTGCCAGCAGTTTAGGAGGCAGTCAGCCCCAGCATTTT.

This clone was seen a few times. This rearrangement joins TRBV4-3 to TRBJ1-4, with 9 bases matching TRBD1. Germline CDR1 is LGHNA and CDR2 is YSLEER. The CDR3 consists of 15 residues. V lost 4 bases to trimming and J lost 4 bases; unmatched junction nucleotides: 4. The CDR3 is CASSPDRGYNEKLFF. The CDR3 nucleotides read TGCGCCAGCAGCCCCGACAGGGGGTATAATGAAAAACTGTTTTTT.

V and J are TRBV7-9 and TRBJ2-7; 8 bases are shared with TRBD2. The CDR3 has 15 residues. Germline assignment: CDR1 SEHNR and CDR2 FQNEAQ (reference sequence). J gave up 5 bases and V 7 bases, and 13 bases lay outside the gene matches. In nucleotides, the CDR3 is TGTGCCAGCACCCCCGGGGGGGGGATTATAAACGAGCAGTACTTC. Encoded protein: CASTPGGGIINEQYF.

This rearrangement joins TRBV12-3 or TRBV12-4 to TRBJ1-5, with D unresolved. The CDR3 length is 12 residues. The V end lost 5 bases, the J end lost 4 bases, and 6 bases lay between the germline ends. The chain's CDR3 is CASSRLNQPQHF. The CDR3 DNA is TGTGCCAGCAGTCGACTGAATCAGCCCCAGCATTTT.

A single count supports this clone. The CDR3, as DNA: TGTGCCAGCAGCGTAGGGACAGCTCCATATGGCTACACCTTC. Its protein is CASSVGTAPYGYTF. This rearrangement joins TRBV9 to TRBJ1-2; D is possibly TRBD1 (6 bases). V lost 0 bases, J lost 5 bases, and 11 bases lay in between. In germline, CDR1 is SGDLS, CDR2 YYNGEE. This CDR3 is built from 14 residues.

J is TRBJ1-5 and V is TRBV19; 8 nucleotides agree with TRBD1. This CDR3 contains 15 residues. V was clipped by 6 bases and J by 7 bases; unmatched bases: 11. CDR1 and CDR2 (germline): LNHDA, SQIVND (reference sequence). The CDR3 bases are TGTGCCAGTAGCGCGACAGGGGTGGTTCCGCAGCCCCAGCATTTT. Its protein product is CASSATGVVPQPQHF. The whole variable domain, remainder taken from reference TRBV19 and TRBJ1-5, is DGGITQSPKYLFRKEGQNVTLSCEQNLNHDAMYWYRQDPGQGLRLIYYSQIVNDFQKGDIAEGYSVSREKKESFPLTVTSAQKNPTAFYLCASSATGVVPQPQHFGDGTRLSIL.